This T cell receptor (beta chain) was found in a study of T cell responses to AZD1222 COVID-19 vaccine. Findings and limits, study-wide: Baseline testing showed seropositivity in only a handful of AZD1222 recipients. Nearly half of unique spike-specific TCRs reportedly avoided B.1.351 and B.1.1.7 mutated regions.

Comments on this clone: Its antigen is undetermined.

The ends were cut back, 1 base at V and 5 bases at J, with 9 bases in the middle. Per germline, CDR1 SGHVS and CDR2 FNYEAQ. The CDR3 runs 13 residues. Here immunoSEQ multiplex PCR was the method, and the copy in TCRdb shows in-frame clones only, minus some. The sample shows around 130,000 clones, 86% of them seen only once. Sequencing used peripheral blood, obtained on day 0 of AZD1222 vaccination. The J gene is TRBJ2-7, the V gene TRBV7-6, with D unclear. The TCR originated in an adult in good health. Here the CDR3 reads CASSLGPNNEQYF. CDR3 DNA sequence: TGTGCCAGCAGCTTAGGTCCGAATAACGAGCAGTACTTC.